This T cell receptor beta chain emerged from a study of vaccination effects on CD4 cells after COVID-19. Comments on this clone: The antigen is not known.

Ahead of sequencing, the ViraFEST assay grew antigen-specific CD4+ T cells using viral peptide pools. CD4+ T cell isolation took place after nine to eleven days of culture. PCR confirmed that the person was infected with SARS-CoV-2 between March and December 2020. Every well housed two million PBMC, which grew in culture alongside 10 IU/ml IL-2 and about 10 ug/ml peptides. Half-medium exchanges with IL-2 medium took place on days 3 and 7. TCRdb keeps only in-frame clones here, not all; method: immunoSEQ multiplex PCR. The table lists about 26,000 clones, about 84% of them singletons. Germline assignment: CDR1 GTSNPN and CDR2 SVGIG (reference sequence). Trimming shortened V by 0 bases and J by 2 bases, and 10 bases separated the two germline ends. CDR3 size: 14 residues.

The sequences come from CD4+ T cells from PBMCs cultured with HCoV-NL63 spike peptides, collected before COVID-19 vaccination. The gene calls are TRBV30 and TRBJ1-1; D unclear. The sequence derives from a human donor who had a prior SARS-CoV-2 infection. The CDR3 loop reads CAWSVYRTNTEAFF. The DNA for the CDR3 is TGTGCCTGGAGTGTCTACCGAACAAACACTGAAGCTTTCTTT.